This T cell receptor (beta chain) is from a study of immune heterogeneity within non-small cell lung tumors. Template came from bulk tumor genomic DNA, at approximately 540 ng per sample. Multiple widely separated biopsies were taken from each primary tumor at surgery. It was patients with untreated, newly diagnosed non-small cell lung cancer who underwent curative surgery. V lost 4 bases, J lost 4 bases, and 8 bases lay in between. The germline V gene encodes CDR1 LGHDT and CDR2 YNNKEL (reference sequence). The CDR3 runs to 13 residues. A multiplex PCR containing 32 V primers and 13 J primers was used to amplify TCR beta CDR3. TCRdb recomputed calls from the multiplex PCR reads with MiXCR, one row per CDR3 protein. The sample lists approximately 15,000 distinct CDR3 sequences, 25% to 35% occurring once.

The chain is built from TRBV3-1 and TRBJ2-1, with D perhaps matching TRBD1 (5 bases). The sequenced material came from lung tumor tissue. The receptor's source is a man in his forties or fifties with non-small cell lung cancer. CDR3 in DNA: TGTGCCAGCAGCCCCAGACAGTACAATGAGCAGTTCTTC. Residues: CASSPRQYNEQFF.